The clone carrying this TCR beta chain was seen only a few times. Methods described previously, with TCR primers listed, were used for bulk TCR libraries. Each CDR3 protein is one row after TCRdb ran MiXCR on the PCR reads. The table lists more than 450,000 distinct CDR3 sequences, about a quarter of them singletons, with around 0.8% in the top ten. The data are from a study of molecular identifiers for immune sequencing clone quantification. A CD8+CD4-CCR7+CD45RA+ phenotype served as the sorting definition for naive CD8 T cells. The germline V gene has CDR1 MRHNA and CDR2 SNTAGT. V gave up 5 bases and J gave up 0 bases; unmatched junction bases: 7. The CDR3 length is 16 residues.

This TCR was sampled from a human donor in good health. Some libraries in this study had Jurkat cell RNA spiked in. Sequencing was performed on naive CD8+ T cells from blood, with Jurkat cell RNA spiked in. Subset described: FACS-sorted CD8+CD4-CCR7+CD45RA+ naive T cells. The chain combines TRBV6-4 with TRBJ2-1; TRBD2 agrees at 7 bases. CDR3 sequence reads: CASSSQAGSSYNEQFF. The DNA of the CDR3 is TGTGCCAGCAGTTCGCAAGCGGGGTCCTCCTACAATGAGCAGTTCTTC.